This entry describes one T cell receptor beta chain. The data derive from a study of shared clonotypes between healthy human individuals. Germline V gene lookup returns CDR1 SQVTM and CDR2 ANQGSEA. Trimming stripped 4 bases from V and 6 bases from J, with 12 bases between. The CDR3 loop spans 12 amino acids. CD45RO-negative, CCR7-selected cells formed the naive CD8 fraction, which excluded terminally differentiated effector memory CD45RA+ cells. The protocol was immunoSEQ multiplex PCR, while the TCRdb copy is restricted to in-frame clones and leaves out a portion. This sample has some 2.1 million clones; 90% to 95% occur once, and the top ten carry less than 2%.

The V call is TRBV29-1, the J call TRBJ1-2, with D tentatively TRBD1 (5 bases). The TCR sequence derives from a man aged 18 to 29 in good health. Some clones in this sample may be carry-over from other donors' samples. The material sequenced was naive CD8+ T cells from PBMCs. DNA of the CDR3: TGCAGCGTTGGTGCTCGGGGCGATGGCTACACCTTC. Amino acids: CSVGARGDGYTF.